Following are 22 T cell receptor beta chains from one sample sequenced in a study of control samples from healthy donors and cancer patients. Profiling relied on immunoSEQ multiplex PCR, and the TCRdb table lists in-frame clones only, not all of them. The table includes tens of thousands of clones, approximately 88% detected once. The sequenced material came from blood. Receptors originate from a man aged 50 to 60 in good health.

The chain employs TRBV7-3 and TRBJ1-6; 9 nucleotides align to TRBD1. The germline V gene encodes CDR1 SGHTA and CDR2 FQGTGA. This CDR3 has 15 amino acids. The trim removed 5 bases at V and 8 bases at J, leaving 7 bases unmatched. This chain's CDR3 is CASSATGQGHSPLHF. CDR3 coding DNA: TGTGCCAGCAGCGCGACGGGACAGGGCCATTCACCCCTCCACTTT.

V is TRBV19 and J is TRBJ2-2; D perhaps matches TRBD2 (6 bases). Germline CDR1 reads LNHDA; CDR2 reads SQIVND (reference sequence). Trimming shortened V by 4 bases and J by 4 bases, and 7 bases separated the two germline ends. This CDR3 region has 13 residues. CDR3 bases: TGTGCCAGTAGTACCGGGGGCACCGGGGAGCTGTTTTTT. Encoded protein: CASSTGGTGELFF.

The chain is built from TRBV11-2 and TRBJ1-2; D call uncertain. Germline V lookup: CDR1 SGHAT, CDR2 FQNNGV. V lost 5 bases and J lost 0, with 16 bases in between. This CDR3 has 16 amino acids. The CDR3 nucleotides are TGTGCCAGCAGCCCCGACCCTCAGGCGACTAACTATGGCTACACCTTC. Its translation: CASSPDPQATNYGYTF.

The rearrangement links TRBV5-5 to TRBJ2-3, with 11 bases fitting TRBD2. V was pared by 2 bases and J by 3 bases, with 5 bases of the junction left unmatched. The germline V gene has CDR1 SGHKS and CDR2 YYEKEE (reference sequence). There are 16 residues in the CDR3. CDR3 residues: CASSFSGRAPTDTQYF. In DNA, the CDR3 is TGTGCCAGCAGCTTTAGCGGGAGGGCCCCTACAGATACGCAGTATTTT.

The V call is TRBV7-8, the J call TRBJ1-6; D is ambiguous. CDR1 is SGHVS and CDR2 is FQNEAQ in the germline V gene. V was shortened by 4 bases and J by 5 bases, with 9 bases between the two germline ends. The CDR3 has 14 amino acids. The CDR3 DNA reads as TGTGCCAGCAGCTACACCATAGATAATTCACCCCTCCACTTT. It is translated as CASSYTIDNSPLHF.

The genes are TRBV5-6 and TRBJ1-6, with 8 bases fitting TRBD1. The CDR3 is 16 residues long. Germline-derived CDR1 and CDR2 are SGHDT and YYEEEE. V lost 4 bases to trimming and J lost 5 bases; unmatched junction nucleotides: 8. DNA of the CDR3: TGTGCCAGCAGCCTGGAGGCACAGGGGGATAATTCACCCCTCCACTTT. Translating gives CASSLEAQGDNSPLHF.

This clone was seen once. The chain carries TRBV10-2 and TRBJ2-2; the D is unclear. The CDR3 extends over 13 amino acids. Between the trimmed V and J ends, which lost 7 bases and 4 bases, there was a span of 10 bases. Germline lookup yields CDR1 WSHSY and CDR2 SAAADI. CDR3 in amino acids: CASTGVTTGELFF. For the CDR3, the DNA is TGCGCCAGCACAGGAGTCACCACCGGGGAGCTGTTTTTT.

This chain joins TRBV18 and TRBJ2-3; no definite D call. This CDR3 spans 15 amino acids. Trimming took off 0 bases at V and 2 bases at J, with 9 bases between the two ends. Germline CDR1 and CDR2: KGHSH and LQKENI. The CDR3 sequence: CASSPPFTLTDTQYF. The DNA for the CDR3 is TGTGCCAGCTCACCACCGTTCACCCTCACAGATACGCAGTATTTT. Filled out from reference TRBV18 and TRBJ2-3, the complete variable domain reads NAGVMQNPRHLVRRRGQEARLRCSPMKGHSHVYWYRQLPEEGLKFMVYLQKENIIDESGMPKERFSAEFPKEGPSILRIQQVVRGDSAAYFCASSPPFTLTDTQYFGPGTRLTVL.

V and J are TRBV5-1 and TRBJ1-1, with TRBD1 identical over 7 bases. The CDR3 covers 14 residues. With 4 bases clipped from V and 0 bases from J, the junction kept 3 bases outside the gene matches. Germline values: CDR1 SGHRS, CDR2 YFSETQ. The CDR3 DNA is TGCGCCAGCAGCCCAGGACAGGTGAACACTGAAGCTTTCTTT. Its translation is CASSPGQVNTEAFF.

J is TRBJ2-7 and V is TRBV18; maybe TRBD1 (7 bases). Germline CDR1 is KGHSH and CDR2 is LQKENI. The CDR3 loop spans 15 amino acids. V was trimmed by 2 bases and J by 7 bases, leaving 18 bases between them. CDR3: CASSPGAGGSQEQYF. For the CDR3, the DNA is TGTGCCAGCTCACCAGGGGCAGGGGGGAGTCAGGAGCAGTACTTC.

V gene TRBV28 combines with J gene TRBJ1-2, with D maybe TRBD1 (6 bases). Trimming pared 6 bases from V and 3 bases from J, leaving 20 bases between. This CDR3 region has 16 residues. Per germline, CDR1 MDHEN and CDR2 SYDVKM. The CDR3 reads CASRIPVQGLYYGYTF. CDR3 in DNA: TGTGCCAGCAGGATACCCGTCCAGGGGCTCTACTATGGCTACACCTTC.

CDR3 nucleotide sequence: TGTGCCAGCCAGGGGGTAACGAACACTGAAGCTTTCTTT. Translating gives CASQGVTNTEAFF. The chain employs TRBV3-1 (or the pseudogene TRBV3-2) and TRBJ1-1; 7 bases line up with TRBD1. The CDR3 is 13 amino acids. V was clipped by 8 bases and J by 1 base; unmatched bases: 4. Germline V CDR1 and CDR2: LGHDT, YNNKEL (reference sequence).

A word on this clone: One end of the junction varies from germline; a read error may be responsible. The CDR3 here is CASSLMAGLDF. Written as DNA, the CDR3 is TGTGCCAGCAGCTTAATGGCAGGGTTGGACTTC. The chain employs TRBV11-2 and TRBJ2-7; D may be TRBD1 (5 bases). CDR1 is SGHAT and CDR2 is FQNNGV in the germline V gene. This CDR3 contains 11 residues.

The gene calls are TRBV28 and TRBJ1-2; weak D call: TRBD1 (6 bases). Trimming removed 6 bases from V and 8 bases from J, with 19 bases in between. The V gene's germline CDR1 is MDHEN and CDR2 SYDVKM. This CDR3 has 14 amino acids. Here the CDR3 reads CASRETTGIWGYTF. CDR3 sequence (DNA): TGTGCCAGCAGGGAGACTACAGGGATCTGGGGCTACACCTTC.

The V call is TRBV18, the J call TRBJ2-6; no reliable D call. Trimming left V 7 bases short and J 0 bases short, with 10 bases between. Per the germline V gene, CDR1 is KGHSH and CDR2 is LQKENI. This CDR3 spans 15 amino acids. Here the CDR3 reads CASFSPNSGANVLTF. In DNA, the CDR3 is TGTGCCAGCTTTTCCCCCAACTCTGGGGCCAACGTCCTGACTTTC.

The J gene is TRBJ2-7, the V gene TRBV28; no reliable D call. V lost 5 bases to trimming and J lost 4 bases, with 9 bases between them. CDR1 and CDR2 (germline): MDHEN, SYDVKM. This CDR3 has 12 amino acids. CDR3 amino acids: CASSGPPYEQYF. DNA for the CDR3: TGTGCCAGCAGTGGCCCCCCGTACGAGCAGTACTTC. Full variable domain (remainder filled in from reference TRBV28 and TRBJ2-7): DVKVTQSSRYLVKRTGEKVFLECVQDMDHENMFWYRQDPGLGLRLIYFSYDVKMKEKGDIPEGYSVSREKKERFSLILESASTNQTSMYLCASSGPPYEQYFGPGTRLTVT.

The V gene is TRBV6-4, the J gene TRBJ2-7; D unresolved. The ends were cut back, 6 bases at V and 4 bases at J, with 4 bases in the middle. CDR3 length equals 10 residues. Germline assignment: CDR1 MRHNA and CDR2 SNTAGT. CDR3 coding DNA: TGTGCCAGCAGACCATACGAGCAGTACTTC. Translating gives CASRPYEQYF.

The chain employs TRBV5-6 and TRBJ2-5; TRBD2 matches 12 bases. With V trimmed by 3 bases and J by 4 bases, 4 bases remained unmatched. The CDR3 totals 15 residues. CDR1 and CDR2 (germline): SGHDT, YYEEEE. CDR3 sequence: CASSSGLAGRETQYF. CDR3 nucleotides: TGTGCCAGCAGCTCTGGACTAGCGGGAAGAGAGACCCAGTACTTC.

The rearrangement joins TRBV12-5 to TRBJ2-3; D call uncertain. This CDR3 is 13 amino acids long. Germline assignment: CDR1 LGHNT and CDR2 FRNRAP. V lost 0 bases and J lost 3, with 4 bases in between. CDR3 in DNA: TGTGCTAGTGGTTTGGTACAAACAGATACGCAGTATTTT. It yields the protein CASGLVQTDTQYF.

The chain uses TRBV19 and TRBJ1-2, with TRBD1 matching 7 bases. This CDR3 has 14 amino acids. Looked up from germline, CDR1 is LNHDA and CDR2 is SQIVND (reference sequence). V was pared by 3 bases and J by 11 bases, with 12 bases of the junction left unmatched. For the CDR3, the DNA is TGTGCCAGTAGTATCGACTCCAAGACAGGGATTTACACCTTC. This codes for CASSIDSKTGIYTF.

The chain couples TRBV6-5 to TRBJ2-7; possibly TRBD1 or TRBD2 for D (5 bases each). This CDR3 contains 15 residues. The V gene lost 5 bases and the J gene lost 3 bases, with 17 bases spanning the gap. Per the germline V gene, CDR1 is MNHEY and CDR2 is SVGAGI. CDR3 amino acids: CASSTGRALVYEQYF. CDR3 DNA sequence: TGTGCCAGCAGTACGGGGCGCGCCTTGGTCTACGAGCAGTACTTC.

The CDR3 sequence is CASSLAGGQETQYF. CDR3 DNA sequence: TGTGCCAGCAGCCTAGCGGGAGGGCAAGAGACCCAGTACTTC. This chain links TRBV3-1 (or the pseudogene TRBV3-2) with TRBJ2-5, with 11 bases lining up with TRBD2. The CDR3 has 14 amino acids. In germline, CDR1 is LGHDT, CDR2 YNNKEL (reference sequence). Trimming at V came to 4 bases and at J to 2 bases, leaving 0 bases not matched to a gene.